The sequence of this T cell receptor beta chain was determined in a study of Ad26.COV2.S vaccination and SARS-CoV-2 variants. Treatment in this sample: 19 received Ad26.COV2.S at low or high dose, single or two shots; several received placebo; per-sample allocation not given. Sampling was performed 63 days after the first vaccine or placebo injection. Notes on the study in general: Estimates derived from TCR breadth and depth analyses may have underestimated total T cell responses. Once vaccination had occurred, spike-specific CD8+ and CD4+ T cell responses reportedly showed substantial breadth.

With V trimmed by 3 bases and J by 4 bases, 5 bases remained unmatched. The CDR3 consists of 14 residues. Germline loops: CDR1 SGHNT, CDR2 YYREEE (reference sequence). Some clones are missing from TCRdb's copy, which holds only in-frame ones; the method was immunoSEQ multiplex PCR. The sample lists under 400,000 clones; roughly 84% were seen once. With respect to this clone: Antigen unknown.

Sample: peripheral blood, taken in a trial of Ad26.COV2.S vaccine versus placebo. This TCR derives from a person between 18 and 60 years old who received the Ad26.COV2.S COVID-19 vaccine or a placebo. The rearrangement links TRBV5-4 to TRBJ2-7, with TRBD1 identical over 9 bases. The CDR3 loop reads CASSSLTGGYEQYF. CDR3 nucleotides: TGTGCCAGCAGCTCGTTGACAGGGGGTTACGAGCAGTACTTC.